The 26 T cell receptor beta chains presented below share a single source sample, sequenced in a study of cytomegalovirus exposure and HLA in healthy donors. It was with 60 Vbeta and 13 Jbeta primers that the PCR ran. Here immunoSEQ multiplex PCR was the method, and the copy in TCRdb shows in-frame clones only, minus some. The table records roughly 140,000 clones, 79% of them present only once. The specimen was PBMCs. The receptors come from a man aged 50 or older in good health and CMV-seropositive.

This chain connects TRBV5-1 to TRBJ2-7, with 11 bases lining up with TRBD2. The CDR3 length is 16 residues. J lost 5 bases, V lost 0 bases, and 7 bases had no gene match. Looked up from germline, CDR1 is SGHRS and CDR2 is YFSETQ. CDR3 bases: TGCGCCAGCAGCTTGGGGGTAGCGGGAGGGTTACACGAGCAGTACTTC. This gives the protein CASSLGVAGGLHEQYF.

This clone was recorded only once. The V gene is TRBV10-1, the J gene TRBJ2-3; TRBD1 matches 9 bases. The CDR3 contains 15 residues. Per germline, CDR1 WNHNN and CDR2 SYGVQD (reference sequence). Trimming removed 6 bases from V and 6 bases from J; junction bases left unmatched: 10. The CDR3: CASSEPGQGRDTQYF. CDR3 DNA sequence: TGCGCCAGCAGCGAACCGGGACAGGGCCGGGATACGCAGTATTTT.

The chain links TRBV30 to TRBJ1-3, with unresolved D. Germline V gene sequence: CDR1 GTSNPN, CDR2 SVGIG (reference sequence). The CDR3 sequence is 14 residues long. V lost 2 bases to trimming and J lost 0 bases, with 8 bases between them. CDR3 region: CAWSPGNSGNTIYF. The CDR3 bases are TGTGCCTGGAGTCCCGGGAACTCTGGAAACACCATATATTTT. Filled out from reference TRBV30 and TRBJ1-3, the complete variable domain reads SQTIHQWPATLVQPVGSPLSLECTVEGTSNPNLYWYRQAAGRGLQLLFYSVGIGQISSEVPQNLSASRPQDRQFILSSKKLLLSDSGFYLCAWSPGNSGNTIYFGEGSWLTVV.

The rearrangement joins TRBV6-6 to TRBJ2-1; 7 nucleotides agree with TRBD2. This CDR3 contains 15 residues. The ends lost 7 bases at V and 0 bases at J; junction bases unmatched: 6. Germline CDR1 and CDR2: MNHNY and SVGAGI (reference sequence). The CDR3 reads CASKGRVLSYNEQFF. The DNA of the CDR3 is TGTGCCAGCAAAGGGAGGGTGCTCTCCTACAATGAGCAGTTCTTC.

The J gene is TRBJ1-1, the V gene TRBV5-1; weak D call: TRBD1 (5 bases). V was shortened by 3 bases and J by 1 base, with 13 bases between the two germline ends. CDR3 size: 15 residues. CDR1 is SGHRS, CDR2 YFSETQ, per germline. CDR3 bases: TGCGCCAGCAGCTGGCGCCAAGGACAGAACACTGAAGCTTTCTTT. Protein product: CASSWRQGQNTEAFF.

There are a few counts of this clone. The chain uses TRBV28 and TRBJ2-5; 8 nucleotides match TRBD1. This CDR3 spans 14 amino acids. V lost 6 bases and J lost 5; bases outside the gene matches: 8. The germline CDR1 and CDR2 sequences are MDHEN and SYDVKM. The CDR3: CASSPTGAFETQYF. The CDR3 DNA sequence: TGTGCCAGCAGCCCGACAGGGGCGTTCGAGACCCAGTACTTC.

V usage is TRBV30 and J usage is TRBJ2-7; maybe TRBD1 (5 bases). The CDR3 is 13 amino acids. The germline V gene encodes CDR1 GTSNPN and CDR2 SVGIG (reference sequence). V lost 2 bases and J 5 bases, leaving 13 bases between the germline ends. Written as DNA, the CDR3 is TGTGCCTGGAGTCCAGGGTCTTACAACGAGCAGTACTTC. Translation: CAWSPGSYNEQYF.

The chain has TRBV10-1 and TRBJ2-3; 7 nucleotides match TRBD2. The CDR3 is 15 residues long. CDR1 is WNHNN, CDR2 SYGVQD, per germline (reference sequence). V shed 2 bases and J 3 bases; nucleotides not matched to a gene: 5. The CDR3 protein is CASSEPAGRTDTQYF. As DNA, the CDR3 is TGCGCCAGCAGTGAGCCAGCGGGGAGAACAGATACGCAGTATTTT.

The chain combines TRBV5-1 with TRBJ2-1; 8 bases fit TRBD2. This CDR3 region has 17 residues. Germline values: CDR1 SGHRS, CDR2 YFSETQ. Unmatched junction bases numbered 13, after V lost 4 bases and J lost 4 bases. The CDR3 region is CASSPGSAGGLYNEQFF. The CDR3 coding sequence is TGCGCCAGCAGCCCGGGGTCGGCGGGAGGACTATACAATGAGCAGTTCTTC.

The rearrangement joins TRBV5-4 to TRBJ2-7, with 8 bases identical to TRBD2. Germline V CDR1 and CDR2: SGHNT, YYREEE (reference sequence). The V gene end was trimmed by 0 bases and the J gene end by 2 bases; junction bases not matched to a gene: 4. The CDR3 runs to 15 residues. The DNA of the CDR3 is TGTGCCAGCAGCTTGGACCGGGAGGGGGCCTACGAGCAGTACTTC. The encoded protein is CASSLDREGAYEQYF.

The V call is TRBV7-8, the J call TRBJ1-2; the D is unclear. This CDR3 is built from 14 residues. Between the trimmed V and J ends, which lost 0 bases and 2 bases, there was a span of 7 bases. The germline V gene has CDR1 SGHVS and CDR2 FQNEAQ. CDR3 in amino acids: CASSLALLNYGYTF. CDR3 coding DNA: TGTGCCAGCAGCTTAGCCCTCTTGAACTATGGCTACACCTTC.

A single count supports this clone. The CDR3: CAGSTGTNNSPLHF. CDR3 nucleotides: TGTGCCGGTTCGACAGGGACGAATAATTCACCCCTCCACTTT. V is TRBV28 and J is TRBJ1-6; TRBD1 aligns across 7 bases. The CDR3 has 14 amino acids. Germline V gives CDR1 MDHEN, CDR2 SYDVKM. After removal of 11 bases from V and 5 bases from J, the junction contained 9 bases not matched to a gene.

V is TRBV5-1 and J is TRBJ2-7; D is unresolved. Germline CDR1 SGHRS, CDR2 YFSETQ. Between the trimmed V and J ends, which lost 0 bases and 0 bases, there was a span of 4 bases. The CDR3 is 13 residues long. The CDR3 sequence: CASSLVNSYEQYF. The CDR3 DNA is TGCGCCAGCAGCTTGGTTAACTCCTACGAGCAGTACTTC.

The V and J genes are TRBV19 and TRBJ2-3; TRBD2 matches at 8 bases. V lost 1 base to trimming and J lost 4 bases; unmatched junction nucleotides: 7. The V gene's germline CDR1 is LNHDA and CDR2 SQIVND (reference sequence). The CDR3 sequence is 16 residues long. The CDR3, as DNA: TGTGCCAGTAGTATAGTCGCTAGCGGGCAGGCAGATACGCAGTATTTT. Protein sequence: CASSIVASGQADTQYF.

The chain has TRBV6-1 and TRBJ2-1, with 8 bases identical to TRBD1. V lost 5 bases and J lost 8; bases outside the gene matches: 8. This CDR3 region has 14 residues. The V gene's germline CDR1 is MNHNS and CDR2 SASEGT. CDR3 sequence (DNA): TGTGCCAGCAGTAAGACAGGGGCGCACGATGAGCAGTTCTTC. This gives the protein CASSKTGAHDEQFF.

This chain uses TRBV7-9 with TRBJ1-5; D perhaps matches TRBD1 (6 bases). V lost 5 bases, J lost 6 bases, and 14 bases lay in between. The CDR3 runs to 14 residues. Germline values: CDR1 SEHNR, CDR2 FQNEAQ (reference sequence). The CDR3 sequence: CASSDDRLSQPQHF. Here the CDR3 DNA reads TGTGCCAGCAGCGACGACAGGTTAAGTCAGCCCCAGCATTTT.

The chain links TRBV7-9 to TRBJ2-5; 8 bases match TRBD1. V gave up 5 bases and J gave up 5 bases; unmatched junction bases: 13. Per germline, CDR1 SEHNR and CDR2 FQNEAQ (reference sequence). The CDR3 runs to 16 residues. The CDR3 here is CASSAYQGAGVETQYF. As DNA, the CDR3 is TGTGCCAGCAGCGCCTACCAGGGGGCAGGTGTTGAGACCCAGTACTTC. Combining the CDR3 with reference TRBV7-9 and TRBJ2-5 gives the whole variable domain DTGVSQNPRHKITKRGQNVTFRCDPISEHNRLYWYRQTLGQGPEFLTYFQNEAQLEKSRLLSDRFSAERPKGSFSTLEIQRTEQGDSAMYLCASSAYQGAGVETQYFGPGTRLLVL.

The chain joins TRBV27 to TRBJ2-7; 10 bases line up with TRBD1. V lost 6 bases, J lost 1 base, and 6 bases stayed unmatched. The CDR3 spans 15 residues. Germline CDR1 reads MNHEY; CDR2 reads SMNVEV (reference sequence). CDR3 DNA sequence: TGTGCCAGCAGGGGGGACAGGGGCCTTTCCTACGAGCAGTACTTC. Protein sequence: CASRGDRGLSYEQYF.

CDR3 loop: CASSEVSGRNEQYF. CDR3 sequence (DNA): TGCGCCAGCAGTGAAGTTAGCGGGAGGAACGAGCAGTACTTC. The gene calls are TRBV10-2 and TRBJ2-7; 10 nucleotides agree with TRBD2. V was pared by 3 bases and J by 5 bases, with 4 bases of the junction left unmatched. CDR1 and CDR2 from the germline V gene are WSHSY and SAAADI. The length of the CDR3 is 14 residues.

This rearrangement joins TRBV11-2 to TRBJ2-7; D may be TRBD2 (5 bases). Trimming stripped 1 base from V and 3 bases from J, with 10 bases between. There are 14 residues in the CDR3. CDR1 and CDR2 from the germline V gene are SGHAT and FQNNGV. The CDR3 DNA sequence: TGTGCCAGCAGCTTAGGCGTTAGCGTCTACGAGCAGTACTTC. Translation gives CASSLGVSVYEQYF.

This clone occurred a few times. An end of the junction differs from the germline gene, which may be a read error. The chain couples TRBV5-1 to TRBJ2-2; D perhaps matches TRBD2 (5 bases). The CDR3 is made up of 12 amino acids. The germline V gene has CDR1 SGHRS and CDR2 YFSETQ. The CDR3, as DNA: TGCGCCAGCTTTTTTGGTAAACGGGGAGCTGTTTTT. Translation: CASFFGKRGAVF.

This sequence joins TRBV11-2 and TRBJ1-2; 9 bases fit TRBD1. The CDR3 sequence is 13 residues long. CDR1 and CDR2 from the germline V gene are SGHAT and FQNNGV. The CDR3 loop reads CVLTGGRGYGYTF. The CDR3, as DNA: TGTGTCCTTACAGGGGGCAGGGGCTATGGCTACACCTTC.

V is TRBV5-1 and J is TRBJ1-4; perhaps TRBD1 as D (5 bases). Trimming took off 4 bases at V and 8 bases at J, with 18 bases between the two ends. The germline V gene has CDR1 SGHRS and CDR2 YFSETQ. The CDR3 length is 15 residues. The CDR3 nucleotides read TGCGCCAGCAGCAGAGACGGGGGGTCCGGGGAAAAACTGTTTTTT. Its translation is CASSRDGGSGEKLFF.

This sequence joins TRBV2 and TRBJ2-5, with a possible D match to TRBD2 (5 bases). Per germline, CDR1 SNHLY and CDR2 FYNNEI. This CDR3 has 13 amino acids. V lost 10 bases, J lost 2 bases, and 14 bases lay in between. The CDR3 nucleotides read TGTGCCACCAGCTGGAGGAGACAAGAGACCCAGTACTTC. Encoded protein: CATSWRRQETQYF. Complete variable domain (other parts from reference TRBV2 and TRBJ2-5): EPEVTQTPSHQVTQMGQEVILRCVPISNHLYFYWYRQILGQKVEFLVSFYNNEISEKSEIFDDQFSVERPDGSNFTLKIRSTKLEDSAMYFCATSWRRQETQYFGPGTRLLVL.

This CDR3 reads CASSDGRDRVVEQYF. In DNA, the CDR3 is TGTGCCAGCAGTGACGGCCGGGACAGGGTGGTCGAGCAGTACTTC. V usage is TRBV2 and J usage is TRBJ2-7; 9 bases align to TRBD1. V dropped 3 bases and J dropped 6; count of bases not matched to a gene: 9. The CDR3 spans 15 residues. The germline V gene encodes CDR1 SNHLY and CDR2 FYNNEI.

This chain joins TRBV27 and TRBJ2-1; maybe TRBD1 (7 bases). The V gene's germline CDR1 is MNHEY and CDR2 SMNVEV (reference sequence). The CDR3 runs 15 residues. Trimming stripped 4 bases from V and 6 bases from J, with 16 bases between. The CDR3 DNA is TGTGCCAGCAGTTCGCGGGACAGCCAGGCCAATGAGCAGTTCTTC. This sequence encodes CASSSRDSQANEQFF.